This is a list of T cell receptor beta chains from one sample in a study of T cell responses to AZD1222 COVID-19 vaccine. Clones were sequenced by immunoSEQ multiplex PCR, and TCRdb holds only the in-frame ones, with some missing. The sample lists roughly 160,000 clones; more than 80% were seen once. This specimen consisted of peripheral blood, obtained on day 0 of AZD1222 vaccination. The receptors were sampled from an adult in good health. Both conserved end residues are part of each CDR3. Each record gives: CDR3 DNA, CDR3 protein, V gene, D gene, clone size, J gene. A D gene is named only where the DNA matches it firmly. Not every row has a clone size; where given, it reads once, few, many or a size class.

cdr3_nt: TGTGCCAGCAGTTCAATAATTACGACAGGGGACTATGGCTACACCTTC
cdr3_aa: CASSSIITTGDYGYTF
v_call: TRBV6-5
d_call: TRBD1
clone_size: NA
j_call: TRBJ1-2

cdr3_nt: TGTGCCAGCAGCTTGTTGGAGGGCCTCGGGGAGCTGTTTTTT
cdr3_aa: CASSLLEGLGELFF
v_call: TRBV5-4
d_call: NA
clone_size: NA
j_call: TRBJ2-2

cdr3_nt: TGTGCCAGTAGTCCGGCGGGGTTGCCCTACTCTGGGGCCAACGTCCTGACTTTC
cdr3_aa: CASSPAGLPYSGANVLTF
v_call: TRBV19
d_call: NA
clone_size: few
j_call: TRBJ2-6

cdr3_nt: TGTGCCAGCAGCTCGGCCGACGGAGGGTTCACTGAAGCTTTCTTT
cdr3_aa: CASSSADGGFTEAFF
v_call: TRBV11-2
d_call: NA
clone_size: NA
j_call: TRBJ1-1

cdr3_nt: TGCGCCAGCAGCCAAGGCTATGGCTACACCTTC
cdr3_aa: CASSQGYGYTF
v_call: TRBV5-1
d_call: NA
clone_size: NA
j_call: TRBJ1-2

cdr3_nt: TGTGCCAGTAGTATCTGGGGGGCCTCCTACGAGCAGTACTTC
cdr3_aa: CASSIWGASYEQYF
v_call: TRBV19
d_call: NA
clone_size: NA
j_call: TRBJ2-7

cdr3_nt: TGTGCCAGCAGTCCCACAGGGTACACCGGGGAGCTGTTTTTT
cdr3_aa: CASSPTGYTGELFF
v_call: TRBV7-9
d_call: NA
clone_size: once
j_call: TRBJ2-2

cdr3_nt: TGTGCCAGCAGCCAAGACCCAACGGCCCTCACTGAAGCTTTCTTT
cdr3_aa: CASSQDPTALTEAFF
v_call: TRBV14
d_call: NA
clone_size: NA
j_call: TRBJ1-1

cdr3_nt: TGTGCCAGCAGCCGACCGGTCGGGGGGGCAGCCGGGGAGCTGTTTTTT
cdr3_aa: CASSRPVGGAAGELFF
v_call: TRBV7-3
d_call: TRBD2
clone_size: NA
j_call: TRBJ2-2

cdr3_nt: TGTGCCAGCAGCTACCACCCGACAGATACGCAGTATTTT
cdr3_aa: CASSYHPTDTQYF
v_call: TRBV7-6
d_call: NA
clone_size: NA
j_call: TRBJ2-3

cdr3_nt: TGTGCCAGCAGCGAGGGGGCGGCAGACTCTGGGGCCAACGTCCTGACTTTC
cdr3_aa: CASSEGAADSGANVLTF
v_call: TRBV9
d_call: TRBD1
clone_size: NA
j_call: TRBJ2-6